This T cell receptor (beta chain) was recorded in a study of shared clonotypes between healthy human individuals. Sequencing was performed with immunoSEQ multiplex PCR; in TCRdb, only in-frame clones are kept and a portion is missing. Of fewer than 1.8 million clones listed, less than 99% are singletons. As regards this clone: Other DNA sequences in this sample translate to the same CDR3.

The CDR3 extends over 11 amino acids. Germline lookup yields CDR1 DFQATT and CDR2 SNEGSKA (reference sequence). V lost 2 bases and J lost 6, with 7 bases in between. The specimen was naive CD4+ T cells sorted from blood. The sample's subset: CD45RA+ positively selected. J is TRBJ1-2 and V is TRBV20-1, with D perhaps matching TRBD1 (6 bases). The clonotype comes from a man aged 25 to 45 in good health. The DNA of the CDR3 is TGCAGTGCTAGAACAGGGCATGGCTACACCTTC. The encoded protein is CSARTGHGYTF.